This TCR beta chain was recovered during a study of T cell clonality in common variable immunodeficiency. Study observations and caveats: CVID subjects shared fewer TCRbeta clones than healthy controls did. Compared with healthy controls, CVID subjects showed increased TCRbeta clonality, mostly in about a third. Fewer deletions and N-nucleotide insertions were reportedly seen in common variable immunodeficiency TCR beta sequences.

Repertoires were generated with immunoSEQ multiplex PCR, while TCRdb's copy carries only in-frame clones and drops some. This sample has about 34,000 clones and no singletons, with roughly 3.2% in the ten largest. In this sample, this clone turned up a few times. Its antigen is unidentified. The CDR3 is cut off 3 residues early in the read; its end comes from the germline J gene. Germline assignment: CDR1 DFQATT and CDR2 SNEGSKA (reference sequence). The CDR3 runs 17 residues. The V gene end was trimmed by 0 bases and the J gene end by 6 bases; junction bases not matched to a gene: 11. The TCR originated in a person aged 18 to 70 in good health. Sample: peripheral blood mononuclear cells. V is TRBV20-1 and J is TRBJ2-1; 10 bases align to TRBD1. Partial CDR3 DNA: TGCAGTGCTAGAGATGCTACTCCGGGACAGGGGCCCAATGAG. Translation: CSARDATPGQGPNE. The complete CDR3 reads CSARDATPGQGPNEQFF.